This T cell receptor beta chain was sequenced for a study of blood T cells in healthy people across ages. Study summary: About one barcoded beta molecule per two T cells was the capture yield of template switching.

With 3 bases removed from V and 5 bases from J, the gap between germline ends came to 10 bases. CDR1 SGHTA and CDR2 FQGNSA come from the germline V gene. CDR3 length: 13 amino acids. This clonotype has a handful of counts. The authors ran a second PCR of about 6 to 11 cycles using a sample-barcoded 5' primer and a J-beta primer mix. Every cDNA molecule carried a tag from a template-switch adaptor bearing 12 random nucleotides. Via MiXCR, TCRdb re-called the 5' RACE reads, giving one row per CDR3 protein. The sample comprises about 400,000 distinct CDR3 sequences, approximately 52% of which are singletons, and 50% to 65% rests with the top ten. All donors came from Russia, were Caucasian and healthy, and spanned ages about 6 to 100. Extraction yielded at least 6 micrograms of total RNA per sample.

This sequence originates from a man aged 55 to 69 in good health. The sample comprised blood. The chain has TRBV7-2 and TRBJ2-5, with no clear D. The CDR3 sequence: CASSLDPGETQYF. In nucleotides, the CDR3 is TGTGCCAGCAGCTTGGACCCCGGCGAGACCCAGTACTTC.